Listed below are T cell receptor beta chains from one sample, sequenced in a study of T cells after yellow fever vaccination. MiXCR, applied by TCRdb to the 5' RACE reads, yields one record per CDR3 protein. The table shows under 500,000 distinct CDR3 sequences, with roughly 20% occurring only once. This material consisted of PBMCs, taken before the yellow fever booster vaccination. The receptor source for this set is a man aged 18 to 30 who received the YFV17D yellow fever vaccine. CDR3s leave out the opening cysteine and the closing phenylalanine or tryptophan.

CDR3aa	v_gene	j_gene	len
ASSLGQPPSGANVLT	TRBV5-6	TRBJ2-6	15
ASSSETWGRPSGANVLT	TRBV6-2/TRBV6-3	TRBJ2-6	17
ASRPGQGLYGYT	TRBV27	TRBJ1-2	12
ASSLDWRIGKDTEAF	TRBV5-6	TRBJ1-1	15
ASSFIGGSGDEQY	TRBV7-3	TRBJ2-7	13
ASSLGQGRTWELF	TRBV5-1	TRBJ2-2	13
ASMLDGNTEAF	TRBV6-1	TRBJ1-1	11
SVTRGINTEAF	TRBV29-1	TRBJ1-1	11
ASSPIRDTQY	TRBV11-2	TRBJ2-3	10
ASSQDRGVPSYEQY	TRBV4-3	TRBJ2-7	14
ASSPDRAGTEAF	TRBV5-1	TRBJ1-1	12
ARVPGLHTGELF	TRBV7-3	TRBJ2-2	12
ASSDTDTSNEKLF	TRBV12-3/TRBV12-4	TRBJ1-4	13
SARYPGSLNTEAF	TRBV20-1	TRBJ1-1	13
ASSEQGEGYEQY	TRBV5-1	TRBJ2-7	12
ASTPLGYRGGSTEAF	TRBV6-4	TRBJ1-1	15
ASSHLADGRGYNEQF	TRBV5-6	TRBJ2-1	15
ASSQGGLHGYEQY	TRBV4-3	TRBJ2-7	13
AAAGQGYYGYT	TRBV10-3	TRBJ1-2	11